Shown below are 31 T cell receptor beta chains from a single sample sequenced in a study of blood T cell repertoires in COVID-19. This table comes from immunoSEQ multiplex PCR, and its TCRdb copy is limited to in-frame clones, with some not included. The top ten hold approximately 7.6% of the sample, which has some 250,000 clones, 87% seen once. Sequencing was done on a sample of peripheral blood. All receptors come from a man aged 60-69 years who had recovered from COVID-19.

The chain joins TRBV18 to TRBJ1-1, with D maybe TRBD1 (6 bases). The CDR3 runs to 13 residues. Germline values: CDR1 KGHSH, CDR2 LQKENI. V lost 5 bases, J lost 1 base, and 8 bases lay in between. The CDR3 DNA reads TGTGCCAGCTCATGGGGGCGGAACACTGAAGCTTTCTTT. This encodes CASSWGRNTEAFF.

This clone was picked up a small number of times. V gene TRBV29-1 combines with J gene TRBJ2-7; the D gene is possibly TRBD1 (5 bases). V gave up 4 bases and J gave up 3 bases, with 10 bases separating them. Germline values: CDR1 SQVTM, CDR2 ANQGSEA. The CDR3 runs 12 residues. CDR3 in amino acids: CSVGSDNYEQYF. In DNA, the CDR3 is TGCAGCGTTGGATCGGACAACTACGAGCAGTACTTC.

The V call is TRBV10-3, the J call TRBJ2-1; the match to TRBD1 covers 10 bases. V was clipped by 6 bases and J by 10 bases; unmatched bases: 12. This CDR3 comprises 15 residues. Germline lookup yields CDR1 ENHRY and CDR2 SYGVKD. The CDR3, as DNA: TGTGCCATCAGAGCGGACAGGGGGTCGATTCGGGAGCAGTTCTTC. Translated, it gives CAIRADRGSIREQFF.

The genes are TRBV5-4 and TRBJ2-1; 7 nucleotides line up with TRBD1. Germline V lookup: CDR1 SGHNT, CDR2 YYREEE (reference sequence). The CDR3 consists of 14 residues. V was pared by 2 bases and J by 5 bases, with 4 bases of the junction left unmatched. DNA of the CDR3: TGTGCCAGCAGCTTCCCGGGACAGCACAATGAGCAGTTCTTC. Translating it yields CASSFPGQHNEQFF.

The CDR3 nucleotides read TGTGCCAGCTCACTTACTAGCGGGGCTCACAATGAGCAGTTCTTC. Translation: CASSLTSGAHNEQFF. The rearrangement links TRBV18 to TRBJ2-1; 10 bases are shared with TRBD2. CDR1 is KGHSH, CDR2 LQKENI, per germline. CDR3 size: 15 residues. V was clipped by 4 bases and J by 5 bases; unmatched bases: 5. The variable domain in full, with the rest retrieved from reference TRBV18 and TRBJ2-1, is NAGVMQNPRHLVRRRGQEARLRCSPMKGHSHVYWYRQLPEEGLKFMVYLQKENIIDESGMPKERFSAEFPKEGPSILRIQQVVRGDSAAYFCASSLTSGAHNEQFFGPGTRLTVL.

This chain connects TRBV5-6 to TRBJ2-3; unclear D gene. Germline V CDR1 and CDR2: SGHDT, YYEEEE. The CDR3 has 13 amino acids. Trimming removed 1 base at V and 4 bases at J, with 7 bases between. The CDR3 reads CASSLPSSDTQYF. The CDR3 bases are TGTGCCAGCAGCTTGCCCTCCTCAGATACGCAGTATTTT.

The chain carries TRBV10-3 and TRBJ1-2; weak D call: TRBD1 (5 bases). Germline V gene data show CDR1 as ENHRY and CDR2 as SYGVKD. Trimming took off 1 base at V and 6 bases at J, with 9 bases between the two ends. The CDR3 is 13 residues long. CDR3 sequence (DNA): TGTGCCATCAGTGAGTGGGGGGAGGATGGCTACACCTTC. Encoded protein: CAISEWGEDGYTF.

The genes are TRBV28 and TRBJ2-1, with 7 bases identical to TRBD1. With V trimmed by 4 bases and J by 0 bases, 3 bases remained unmatched. CDR1 MDHEN and CDR2 SYDVKM come from the germline V gene. The CDR3 totals 15 residues. The CDR3 protein is CASSSRGRSYNEQFF. In DNA, the CDR3 is TGTGCCAGCAGTTCAAGGGGGCGCTCCTACAATGAGCAGTTCTTC.

The chain joins TRBV6-2 or TRBV6-3 to TRBJ1-1; D not certain. The CDR3 is 14 residues long. V lost 2 bases and J lost 1, with 8 bases in between. The germline gives CDR1 MNHEY, CDR2 SVGEGT. CDR3: CASSYVLRNTEAFF. In DNA form, the CDR3 reads TGTGCCAGCAGTTACGTACTTAGGAACACTGAAGCTTTCTTT.

V usage is TRBV6-5 and J usage is TRBJ1-3; D possibly corresponds to TRBD1 (5 bases). The CDR3 sequence is 14 residues long. Looked up from germline, CDR1 is MNHEY and CDR2 is SVGAGI. Trimming took 6 bases from V and 4 from J, leaving 13 bases between them. The CDR3 nucleotides read TGTGCCAGCAGCACAGGATTAACGGGAAACACCATATATTTT. Translated: CASSTGLTGNTIYF.

The chain couples TRBV11-2 to TRBJ2-1; D perhaps matches TRBD1 (5 bases). This CDR3 region has 15 residues. Germline CDR1 reads SGHAT; CDR2 reads FQNNGV. V was cut by 1 base and J by 4 bases, with 11 bases left in between. CDR3 region: CASSLGVGAYNEQFF. The CDR3 nucleotides are TGTGCCAGCAGCTTAGGGGTAGGGGCGTACAATGAGCAGTTCTTC.

This clone was seen a single time. This chain connects TRBV14 to TRBJ2-3, with TRBD1 as a possible D gene (6 bases). Trimming removed 3 bases from V and 0 bases from J, with 16 bases in between. Germline V CDR1 and CDR2: SGHDN, FVKESK. CDR3 length: 17 residues. The CDR3 loop is CASSHPGTQLSTDTQYF. The CDR3 region has the DNA TGTGCCAGCAGCCACCCCGGGACACAACTTAGCACAGATACGCAGTATTTT.

This rearrangement joins TRBV24-1 to TRBJ2-2, with TRBD1 matching 8 bases. With V trimmed by 4 bases and J by 7 bases, 10 bases remained unmatched. This CDR3 has 16 amino acids. Germline CDR1 and CDR2: KGHDR and SFDVKD. DNA of the CDR3: TGTGCCACCAGTGACCCACGGACAGGGAGTAACGGGGAGCTGTTTTTT. Protein sequence: CATSDPRTGSNGELFF.

The chain recombines TRBV30 with TRBJ1-3; TRBD1 aligns across 7 bases. This CDR3 has 14 residues. With V trimmed by 2 bases and J by 4 bases, 5 bases remained unmatched. From germline, CDR1 is GTSNPN and CDR2 SVGIG (reference sequence). CDR3 residues: CAWSLQGSGNTIYF. CDR3 bases: TGTGCCTGGAGTTTACAGGGGTCCGGAAACACCATATATTTT.

This chain links TRBV12-5 with TRBJ1-4; D remains unclear. Germline V gene lookup returns CDR1 LGHNT and CDR2 FRNRAP. The CDR3 spans 12 residues. V shed 4 bases and J shed 7 bases, with 7 bases lying between them. CDR3 protein: CASGSRGEKLFF. CDR3 nucleotide sequence: TGTGCTAGTGGTTCCCGCGGTGAAAAACTGTTTTTT.

This clone has a single count. The rearrangement joins TRBV2 to TRBJ2-1, with 7 positions matching TRBD1. Germline V CDR1 and CDR2: SNHLY, FYNNEI. V was pared by 4 bases and J by 4 bases, with 16 bases of the junction left unmatched. There are 18 residues in the CDR3. CDR3 residues: CASSGFFFGGQSYNEQFF. The CDR3 region has the DNA TGTGCCAGCAGTGGGTTCTTCTTTGGGGGACAGTCTTACAATGAGCAGTTCTTC.

The chain employs TRBV24-1 and TRBJ2-1, with D possibly matching TRBD1 (6 bases). Trimming took 4 bases from V and 0 from J, leaving 9 bases between them. The V gene's germline CDR1 is KGHDR and CDR2 SFDVKD. This CDR3 is 15 amino acids long. The CDR3 nucleotides are TGTGCCACCAGTGAACAACAGGGCTCCTACAATGAGCAGTTCTTC. Translating it yields CATSEQQGSYNEQFF.

The chain has TRBV6-1 and TRBJ2-7; unclear D gene. V was clipped by 4 bases and J by 5 bases, with 24 bases between them. Per the germline V gene, CDR1 is MNHNS and CDR2 is SASEGT. The CDR3 has 17 residues. The CDR3 region has the DNA TGTGCCAGCAGTGGGCTCAATCCCGTCCCCTACTACGACGAGCAGTACTTC. Amino acid sequence: CASSGLNPVPYYDEQYF.

This sequence joins TRBV24-1 and TRBJ2-6; D gene uncertain. Germline assignment: CDR1 KGHDR and CDR2 SFDVKD. The CDR3 covers 18 residues. Trimming shortened V by 1 base and J by 0 bases, and 12 bases separated the two germline ends. The CDR3: CATSDFPGLSSGANVLTF. The CDR3 DNA reads as TGTGCCACCAGTGATTTCCCAGGCTTGTCCTCTGGGGCCAACGTCCTGACTTTC.

About this clone: This sample also contains other DNA sequences that code for the same CDR3. V and J are TRBV30 and TRBJ1-3; tentative D call: TRBD1 (5 bases). Trimming pared 1 base from V and 3 bases from J, leaving 13 bases between. Per germline, CDR1 GTSNPN and CDR2 SVGIG (reference sequence). The CDR3 runs 15 residues. This CDR3 reads CAWSGGGSSGNTIYF. The CDR3 coding sequence is TGTGCCTGGAGTGGGGGGGGATCCAGTGGAAACACCATATATTTT.

The chain has TRBV5-6 and TRBJ1-5, with 8 bases identical to TRBD1. The ends lost 4 bases at V and 5 bases at J; junction bases unmatched: 2. Per germline, CDR1 SGHDT and CDR2 YYEEEE. The CDR3 loop spans 13 amino acids. CDR3 nucleotide sequence: TGTGCCAGCAGCGCAGGGGGCGATCAGCCCCAGCATTTT. It specifies CASSAGGDQPQHF.

The gene calls are TRBV7-2 and TRBJ2-3, with a possible D match to TRBD1 (7 bases). Trimming shortened V by 2 bases and J by 1 base, and 10 bases separated the two germline ends. Germline loops: CDR1 SGHTA, CDR2 FQGNSA. This CDR3 comprises 15 residues. CDR3 sequence: CASSLSRGGTDTQYF. The CDR3, as DNA: TGTGCCAGCAGCTTAAGCAGGGGGGGCACAGATACGCAGTATTTT.

V is TRBV24-1 and J is TRBJ2-3; TRBD1 aligns across 7 bases. Germline V gene lookup returns CDR1 KGHDR and CDR2 SFDVKD. This CDR3 is built from 14 residues. Trimming removed 4 bases from V and 4 bases from J; junction bases left unmatched: 4. CDR3 sequence (DNA): TGTGCCACCAGTGACCCAACAGGGGCAGATACGCAGTATTTT. It is translated as CATSDPTGADTQYF.

This chain uses TRBV4-2 with TRBJ2-3; a possible D gene is TRBD2 (6 bases). The germline V gene has CDR1 LGHNA and CDR2 YNFKEQ. The CDR3 sequence is 16 residues long. Between the trimmed V and J ends, which lost 0 bases and 1 base, there was a span of 11 bases. This CDR3 reads CASSQDRPSGTDTQYF. In nucleotides, the CDR3 is TGTGCCAGCAGCCAAGATAGGCCTAGCGGCACAGATACGCAGTATTTT.

The genes are TRBV10-1 and TRBJ1-2; perhaps TRBD1 as D (6 bases). The CDR3 has 13 residues. CDR1 WNHNN and CDR2 SYGVQD come from the germline V gene (reference sequence). V was pared by 0 bases and J by 8 bases, with 10 bases between. CDR3: CASSESGARGYTF. The CDR3 nucleotides are TGCGCCAGCAGTGAGTCGGGGGCTCGGGGCTACACCTTC.

J is TRBJ2-3 and V is TRBV11-2; TRBD2 agrees at 15 bases. The germline CDR1 and CDR2 sequences are SGHAT and FQNNGV. This CDR3 is built from 18 residues. J lost 0 bases, V lost 4 bases, and 5 bases had no gene match. CDR3 coding DNA: TGTGCCAGCAGCTCTGGACTAGCGGGGGGGATTAGCACAGATACGCAGTATTTT. Its protein product is CASSSGLAGGISTDTQYF. Full variable domain (rest looked up from reference TRBV11-2 and TRBJ2-3): EAGVAQSPRYKIIEKRQSVAFWCNPISGHATLYWYQQILGQGPKLLIQFQNNGVVDDSQLPKDRFSAERLKGVDSTLKIQPAKLEDSAVYLCASSSGLAGGISTDTQYFGPGTRLTVL.

This clone was seen just once. The rearrangement links TRBV5-5 to TRBJ2-6; D perhaps matches TRBD2 (6 bases). Trimming took 1 base from V and 1 from J, leaving 15 bases between them. Germline lookup yields CDR1 SGHKS and CDR2 YYEKEE (reference sequence). The CDR3 is 18 residues long. The CDR3: CASSLIGAGRSGANVLTF. The CDR3 DNA reads TGTGCCAGCAGCTTGATAGGGGCAGGGAGGTCTGGGGCCAACGTCCTGACTTTC.

The chain combines TRBV5-1 with TRBJ1-4; 11 nucleotides align to TRBD1. The CDR3 is 14 amino acids. CDR1 and CDR2 (germline): SGHRS, YFSETQ. V gave up 4 bases and J gave up 6 bases; unmatched junction bases: 2. The CDR3 region has the DNA TGCGCCAGCAGCCGGACAGGGGGCGATGAAAAACTGTTTTTT. Its protein product is CASSRTGGDEKLFF.

The CDR3 DNA follows: TGTGCCAGCAGCCTCCGAGAGGTAAGGTCCTACAATGAGCAGTTCTTC. As protein: CASSLREVRSYNEQFF. This chain links TRBV7-8 with TRBJ2-1; D remains unclear. Germline CDR1 and CDR2: SGHVS and FQNEAQ. The CDR3 is made up of 16 amino acids. V lost 5 bases and J 1 base, leaving 15 bases between the germline ends.

CDR3 in DNA: TGCAGTGCTAGTGAGACAGGAGCAACTAATGAAAAACTGTTTTTT. Amino acids: CSASETGATNEKLFF. The chain joins TRBV20-1 to TRBJ1-4, with a weak D call TRBD1 (6 bases). The CDR3 is 15 residues long. The V end lost 3 bases, the J end lost 0 bases, and 11 bases lay between the germline ends. Germline V gene sequence: CDR1 DFQATT, CDR2 SNEGSKA (reference sequence).

This rearrangement joins TRBV24-1 to TRBJ2-7, with D perhaps matching TRBD1 (6 bases). This CDR3 contains 16 residues. Trimming shortened V by 3 bases and J by 0 bases, and 14 bases separated the two germline ends. The germline CDR1 and CDR2 sequences are KGHDR and SFDVKD. The CDR3 spells CATSDPSRDNSYEQYF. The CDR3 DNA sequence: TGTGCCACCAGTGATCCAAGCCGGGACAACTCCTACGAGCAGTACTTC.